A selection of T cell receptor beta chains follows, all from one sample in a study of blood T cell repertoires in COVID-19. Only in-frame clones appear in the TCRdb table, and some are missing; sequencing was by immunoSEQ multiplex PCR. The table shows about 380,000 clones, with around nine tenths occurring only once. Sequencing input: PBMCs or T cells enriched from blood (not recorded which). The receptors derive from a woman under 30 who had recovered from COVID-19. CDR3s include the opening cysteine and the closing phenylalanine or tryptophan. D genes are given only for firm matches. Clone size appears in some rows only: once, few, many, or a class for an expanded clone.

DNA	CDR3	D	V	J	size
TGCGCCAGCAGCCCGGACAGAAACTATGGCTACACCTTC	CASSPDRNYGYTF	-	TRBV5-1	TRBJ1-2	-
TGTGCCAGCAGCTCCGGGACACCTTCGGTGTACACTGAAGCTTTCTTT	CASSSGTPSVYTEAFF	-	TRBV7-6	TRBJ1-1	-
TGTGCCAGCAGCTTACGACACGCAACTGGAAACACCATATATTTT	CASSLRHATGNTIYF	-	TRBV11-3	TRBJ1-3	-
TGTGCCAGCAGTTCACAGGTGAACACTGAAGCTTTCTTT	CASSSQVNTEAFF	-	TRBV12-3/TRBV12-4	TRBJ1-1	-
TGTGCCAGTAAGGAGTATGGCTACACCTTC	CASKEYGYTF	-	TRBV19	TRBJ1-2	-
TGTGCCAGCAGCTTGAAGTTCAGGTCCTACGAGCAGTACTTC	CASSLKFRSYEQYF	-	TRBV5-6	TRBJ2-7	-
TGTGCCAGCAGCTTAGCCCCGGGACAGGGGAACACTGAAGCTTTCTTT	CASSLAPGQGNTEAFF	TRBD1	TRBV13	TRBJ1-1	-
TGTGCCAGCAGCCTACAGGGAGGGTGGAAAACAGATACGCAGTATTTT	CASSLQGGWKTDTQYF	-	TRBV9	TRBJ2-3	-
TGTGCCAGTAGTACCGGACTAGCGGGGGGCCGGAACACCGGGGAGCTGTTTTTT	CASSTGLAGGRNTGELFF	TRBD2	TRBV19	TRBJ2-2	-
TGTGCCAGCAGTTTGTCAGGGGGAGTGTTACCGGGAGCTCTCCACTTT	CASSLSGGVLPGALHF	TRBD1	TRBV6-5	TRBJ1-6	-
TGTGCCAGTAGCTCTAGCGGGGGCTCCTACGAGCAGTACTTC	CASSSSGGSYEQYF	TRBD2	TRBV19	TRBJ2-7	-
TGTGCCAGCAGCCAGGACGGGGACACTGAAGCTTTCTTT	CASSQDGDTEAFF	-	TRBV6-2/TRBV6-3	TRBJ1-1	-
TGTGCCAGCAGTGAAGACTCCCAGGGGAATTCACCCCTCCACTTT	CASSEDSQGNSPLHF	-	TRBV2	TRBJ1-6	-
TGTGCTAGTGGCTCGGTGTTAGGCAAACAGGGCACCATGAACACTGAAGCTTTCTTT	CASGSVLGKQGTMNTEAFF	-	TRBV12-5	TRBJ1-1	-
TGTGCCAGCAGCTACACTCTTAGGAGGAATGAGCAGTTCTTC	CASSYTLRRNEQFF	-	TRBV11-2	TRBJ2-1	-
TGTGCCAGCAGTTTATCGTGGGCAGGGTGGGTCACTGAAGCTTTCTTT	CASSLSWAGWVTEAFF	-	TRBV27	TRBJ1-1	-
TGTGCCAGCAGTTACACAGGGATGAGCACTGAAGCTTTCTTT	CASSYTGMSTEAFF	-	TRBV6-5	TRBJ1-1	-
TGTGCCAGCAGTTACTATAGCAGGGGGAACACTGAAGCTTTCTTT	CASSYYSRGNTEAFF	-	TRBV6-5	TRBJ1-1	-
TGTGCCAGCAACAGGGGCGCATCAGATACGCAGTATTTT	CASNRGASDTQYF	TRBD1	TRBV6-5	TRBJ2-3	-
TGCGCCAGCAGCGCTGACAGGGTAACTGAAGCTTTCTTT	CASSADRVTEAFF	TRBD1	TRBV10-1	TRBJ1-1	few
TGTGCCAGCAGCTTTGGCCTTACTGACCCCCGCACTCAGGGGAAAGGCAATCAGCCCCAGCATTTT	CASSFGLTDPRTQGKGNQPQHF	-	TRBV28	TRBJ1-5	-
TGTGCCAGCAGTCGACAGGGTGTGAAATCACCCCTCCACTTT	CASSRQGVKSPLHF	TRBD1	TRBV28	TRBJ1-6	once